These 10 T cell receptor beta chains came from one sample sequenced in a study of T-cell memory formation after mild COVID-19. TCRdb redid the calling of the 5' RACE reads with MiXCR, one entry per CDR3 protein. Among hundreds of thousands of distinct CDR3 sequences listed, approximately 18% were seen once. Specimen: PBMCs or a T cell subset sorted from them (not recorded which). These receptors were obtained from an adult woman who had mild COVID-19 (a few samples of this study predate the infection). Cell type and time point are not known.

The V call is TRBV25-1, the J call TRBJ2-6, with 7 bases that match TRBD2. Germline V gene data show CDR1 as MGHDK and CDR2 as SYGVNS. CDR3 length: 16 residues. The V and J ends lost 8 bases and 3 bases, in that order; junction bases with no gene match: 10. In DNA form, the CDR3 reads TGTGCCAGCGGGCCTCAGGGAGGGTTTGGGGCCAACGTCCTGACTTTC. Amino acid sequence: CASGPQGGFGANVLTF.

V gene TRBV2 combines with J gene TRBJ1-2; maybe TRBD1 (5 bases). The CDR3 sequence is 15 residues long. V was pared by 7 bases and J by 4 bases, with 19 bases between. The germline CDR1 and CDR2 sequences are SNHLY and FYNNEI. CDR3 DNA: TGTGCCAGCAATATGAAACAGGTGCCGTCCTATGGCTACACCTTC. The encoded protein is CASNMKQVPSYGYTF.

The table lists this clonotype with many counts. The CDR3 sequence is CASSLGLGDTGELFF. For the CDR3, the DNA is TGTGCCAGCAGCCTCGGTTTGGGGGACACCGGGGAGCTGTTTTTT. The chain links TRBV7-3 to TRBJ2-2; D possibly uses TRBD1 or TRBD2 (5 bases each). V was shortened by 5 bases and J by 3 bases, with 13 bases between the two germline ends. The CDR3 is made up of 15 amino acids. Germline-derived CDR1 and CDR2 are SGHTA and FQGTGA. Full variable domain (rest looked up from reference TRBV7-3 and TRBJ2-2): GAGVSQTPSNKVTEKGKYVELRCDPISGHTALYWYRQSLGQGPEFLIYFQGTGAADDSGLPNDRFFAVRPEGSVSTLKIQRTERGDSAVYLCASSLGLGDTGELFFGEGSRLTVL.

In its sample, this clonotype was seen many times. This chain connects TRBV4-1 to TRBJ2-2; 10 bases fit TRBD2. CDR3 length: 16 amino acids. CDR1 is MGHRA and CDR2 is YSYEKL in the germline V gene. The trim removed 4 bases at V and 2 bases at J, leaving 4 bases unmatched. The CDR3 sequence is CASSRRTSGNTGELFF. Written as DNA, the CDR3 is TGCGCCAGCAGCCGCCGGACTAGCGGAAACACCGGGGAGCTGTTTTTT.

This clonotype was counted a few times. The CDR3 spells CATSDLSSGGYTF. Here the CDR3 DNA reads TGTGCCACCAGTGATTTATCCTCGGGGGGCTACACCTTC. The chain uses TRBV24-1 and TRBJ1-2; unclear D gene. This CDR3 spans 13 amino acids. Germline CDR1 KGHDR, CDR2 SFDVKD. Trimming cost V 1 base and J 8 bases, with 10 bases left between them.

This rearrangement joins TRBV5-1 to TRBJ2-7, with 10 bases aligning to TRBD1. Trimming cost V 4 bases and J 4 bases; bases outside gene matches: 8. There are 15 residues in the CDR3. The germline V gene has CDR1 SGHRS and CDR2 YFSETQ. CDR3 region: CASSGRDRGAYEQYF. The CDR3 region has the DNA TGCGCCAGCAGCGGCCGGGACAGGGGTGCGTACGAGCAGTACTTC.

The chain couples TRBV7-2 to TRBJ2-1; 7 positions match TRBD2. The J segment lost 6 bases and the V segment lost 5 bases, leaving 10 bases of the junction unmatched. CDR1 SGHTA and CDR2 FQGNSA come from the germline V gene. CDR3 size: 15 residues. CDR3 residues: CASSPIGGRVNEQFF. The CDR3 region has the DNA TGTGCCAGCAGCCCGATCGGTGGGAGGGTCAATGAGCAGTTCTTC.

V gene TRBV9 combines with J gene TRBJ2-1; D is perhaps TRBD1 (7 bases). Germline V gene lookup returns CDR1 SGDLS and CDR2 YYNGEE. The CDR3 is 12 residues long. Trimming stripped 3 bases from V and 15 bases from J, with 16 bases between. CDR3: CASSAGGTSPFF. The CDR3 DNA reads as TGTGCCAGCAGCGCAGGGGGGACAAGCCCGTTCTTC.

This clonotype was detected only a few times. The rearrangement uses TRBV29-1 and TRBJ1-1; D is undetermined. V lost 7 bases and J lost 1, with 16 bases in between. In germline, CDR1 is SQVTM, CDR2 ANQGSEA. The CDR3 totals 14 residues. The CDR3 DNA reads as TGCAGCGCCACCCGCGGGGAGTCGAACACTGAAGCTTTCTTT. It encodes CSATRGESNTEAFF.

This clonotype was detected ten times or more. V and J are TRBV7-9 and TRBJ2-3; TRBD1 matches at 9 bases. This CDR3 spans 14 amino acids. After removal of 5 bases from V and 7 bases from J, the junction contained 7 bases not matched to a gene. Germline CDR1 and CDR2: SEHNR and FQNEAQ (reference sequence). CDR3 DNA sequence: TGTGCCAGCAGCATCGACAGGGGGAGAAATACGCAGTATTTT. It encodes CASSIDRGRNTQYF. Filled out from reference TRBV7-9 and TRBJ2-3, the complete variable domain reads DTGVSQNPRHKITKRGQNVTFRCDPISEHNRLYWYRQTLGQGPEFLTYFQNEAQLEKSRLLSDRFSAERPKGSFSTLEIQRTEQGDSAMYLCASSIDRGRNTQYFGPGTRLTVL.